One sample yielded the 3 T cell receptor beta chains listed below, sequenced in a study of response to subunit inactivated influenza vaccine. TCRdb itself ran the RT-PCR reads through MiXCR, one entry per CDR3 protein. Among around 480,000 distinct CDR3 sequences listed, approximately 11% were seen once. This material consisted of PBMCs from blood, taken 40 to 50 days after vaccination. The receptors come from a man aged 50 to 59 who received an inactivated influenza vaccine.

This clonotype was counted ten times or more. V usage is TRBV4-1 and J usage is TRBJ1-4; TRBD1 might be the D (5 bases). The V gene lost 5 bases and the J gene lost 8 bases, with 18 bases spanning the gap. This CDR3 is 15 amino acids long. Germline CDR1 is MGHRA and CDR2 is YSYEKL. CDR3 in amino acids: CASSGTGAGREKLFF. CDR3 DNA: TGCGCCAGCAGCGGAACTGGGGCAGGGCGGGAAAAACTGTTTTTT.

The J gene is TRBJ2-4, the V gene TRBV4-1; D may be TRBD1 or TRBD2 (5 bases each). Germline CDR1 MGHRA, CDR2 YSYEKL. This CDR3 comprises 15 residues. Trimming took off 0 bases at V and 3 bases at J, with 9 bases between the two ends. CDR3 amino acids: CASSQDGGGKNIQYF. CDR3 DNA sequence: TGCGCCAGCAGCCAAGATGGGGGTGGCAAAAACATTCAGTACTTC.

This clonotype occurred a few times. The CDR3 nucleotides read TGTGCCAGCAGCCAATACCGGACTAGCGGGATATATGAGCAGTTCTTC. Its translation is CASSQYRTSGIYEQFF. The gene calls are TRBV3-1 and TRBJ2-1; 12 bases are shared with TRBD2. CDR1 is LGHDT, CDR2 YNNKEL, per germline (reference sequence). The CDR3 loop spans 16 amino acids. Trimming at V came to 2 bases and at J to 8 bases, leaving 7 bases not matched to a gene.